This T cell receptor (beta chain) is drawn from a study of blood T cell repertoires in COVID-19. Profiled with immunoSEQ multiplex PCR; TCRdb holds only in-frame clones, not every one. The top ten hold 11% of the sample, which has about 230,000 clones, just over 85% seen once. The CDR3 extends over 13 amino acids. CDR1 and CDR2 (germline): SNHLY, FYNNEI. Trimming took off 8 bases at V and 0 bases at J, with 8 bases between the two ends. The rearrangement links TRBV2 to TRBJ1-5, with a possible D match to TRBD1 (5 bases). The sequence came from a man over 45 with COVID-19, enrolled during active disease. The sequencing sample was made of peripheral blood. The CDR3 bases are TGTGCCAGCCTCAGGGATAGCAATCAGCCCCAGCATTTT. This encodes CASLRDSNQPQHF.